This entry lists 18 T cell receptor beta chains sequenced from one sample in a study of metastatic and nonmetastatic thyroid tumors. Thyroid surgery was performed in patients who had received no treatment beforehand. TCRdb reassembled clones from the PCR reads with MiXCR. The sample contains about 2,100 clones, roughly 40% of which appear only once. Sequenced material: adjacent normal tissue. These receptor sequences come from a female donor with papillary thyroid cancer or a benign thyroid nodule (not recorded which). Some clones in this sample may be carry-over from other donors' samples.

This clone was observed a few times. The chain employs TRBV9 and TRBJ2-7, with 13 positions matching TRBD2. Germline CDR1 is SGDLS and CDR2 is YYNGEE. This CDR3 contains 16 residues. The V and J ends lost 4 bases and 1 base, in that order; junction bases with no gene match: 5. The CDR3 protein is CASSPGLAGESYEQYF. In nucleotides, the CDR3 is TGTGCCAGCAGCCCAGGACTAGCGGGAGAGTCCTACGAGCAGTACTTC. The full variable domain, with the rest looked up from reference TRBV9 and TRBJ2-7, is DSGVTQTPKHLITATGQRVTLRCSPRSGDLSVYWYQQSLDQGLQFLIQYYNGEERAKGNILERFSAQQFPDLHSELNLSSLELGDSALYFCASSPGLAGESYEQYFGPGTRLTVT.

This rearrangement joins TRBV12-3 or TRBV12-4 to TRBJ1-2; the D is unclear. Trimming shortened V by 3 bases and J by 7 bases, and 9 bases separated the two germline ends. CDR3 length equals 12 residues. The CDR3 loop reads CASSFGLFGYTF. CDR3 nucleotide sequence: TGTGCCAGCAGTTTCGGACTTTTTGGCTACACCTTC.

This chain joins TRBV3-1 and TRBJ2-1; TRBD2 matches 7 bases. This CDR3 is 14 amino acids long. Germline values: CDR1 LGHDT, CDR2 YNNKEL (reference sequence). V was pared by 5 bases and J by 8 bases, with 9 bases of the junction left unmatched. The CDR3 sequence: CASSTRTRLDEQFF. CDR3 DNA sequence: TGTGCCAGCAGCACCCGGACTAGGTTGGATGAGCAGTTCTTC.

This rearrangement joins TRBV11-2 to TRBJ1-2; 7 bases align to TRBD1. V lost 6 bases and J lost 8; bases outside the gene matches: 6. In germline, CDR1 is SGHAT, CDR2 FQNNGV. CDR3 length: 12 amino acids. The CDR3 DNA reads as TGTGCCAGCAGAACACAGGGGTACGGCTACACCTTC. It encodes CASRTQGYGYTF.

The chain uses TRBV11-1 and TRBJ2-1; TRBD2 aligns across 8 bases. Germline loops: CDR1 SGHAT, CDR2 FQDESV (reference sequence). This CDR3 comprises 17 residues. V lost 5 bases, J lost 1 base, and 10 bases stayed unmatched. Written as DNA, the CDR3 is TGTGCCAGCAGCCCTCTGGGAGGCGGGGGGTCCTACAATGAGCAGTTCTTC. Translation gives CASSPLGGGGSYNEQFF.

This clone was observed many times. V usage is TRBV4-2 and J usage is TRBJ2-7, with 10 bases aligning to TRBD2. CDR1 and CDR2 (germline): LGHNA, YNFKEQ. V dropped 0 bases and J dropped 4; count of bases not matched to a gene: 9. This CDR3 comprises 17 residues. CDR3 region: CASSQDGLAGVRYEQYF. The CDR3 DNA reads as TGTGCCAGCAGCCAAGATGGGCTAGCGGGGGTACGTTACGAGCAGTACTTC.

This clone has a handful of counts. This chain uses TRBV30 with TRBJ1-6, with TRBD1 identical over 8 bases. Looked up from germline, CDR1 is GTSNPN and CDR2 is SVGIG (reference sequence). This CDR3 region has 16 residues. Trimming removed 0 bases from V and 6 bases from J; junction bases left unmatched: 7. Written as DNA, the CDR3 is TGTGCCTGGAGTGTACCGGGAACAGGGGGTAATTCACCCCTCCACTTT. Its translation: CAWSVPGTGGNSPLHF.

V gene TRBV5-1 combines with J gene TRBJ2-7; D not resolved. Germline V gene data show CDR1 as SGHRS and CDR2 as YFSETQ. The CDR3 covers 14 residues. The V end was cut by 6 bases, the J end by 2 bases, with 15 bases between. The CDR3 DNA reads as TGCGCCAGCACCCTGACGTCTGGGACCTACGAGCAGTACTTC. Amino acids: CASTLTSGTYEQYF.

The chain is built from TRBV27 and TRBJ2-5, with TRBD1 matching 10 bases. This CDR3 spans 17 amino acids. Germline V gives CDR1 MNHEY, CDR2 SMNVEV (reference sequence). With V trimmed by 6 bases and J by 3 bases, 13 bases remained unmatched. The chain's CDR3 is CASSPPRGQGGKETQYF. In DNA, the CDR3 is TGTGCCAGCAGCCCGCCTCGAGGACAGGGGGGGAAAGAGACCCAGTACTTC.

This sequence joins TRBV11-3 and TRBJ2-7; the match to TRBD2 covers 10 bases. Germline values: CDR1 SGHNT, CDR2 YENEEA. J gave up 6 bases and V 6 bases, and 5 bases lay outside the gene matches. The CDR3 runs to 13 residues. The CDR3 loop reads CASRSAGGGEQYF. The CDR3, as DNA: TGTGCCAGCAGATCAGCGGGAGGGGGCGAGCAGTACTTC.

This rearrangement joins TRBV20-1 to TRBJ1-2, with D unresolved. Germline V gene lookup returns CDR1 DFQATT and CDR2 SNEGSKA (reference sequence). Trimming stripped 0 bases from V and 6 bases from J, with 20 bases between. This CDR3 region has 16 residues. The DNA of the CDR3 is TGCAGTGCTAGAGATCCCATGGCGAGAAATATCAATGGCTACACCTTC. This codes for CSARDPMARNINGYTF.

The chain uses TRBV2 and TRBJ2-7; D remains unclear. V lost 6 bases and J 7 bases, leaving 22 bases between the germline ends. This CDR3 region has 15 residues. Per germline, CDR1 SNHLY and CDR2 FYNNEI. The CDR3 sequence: CASSGEVRKMGEQYF. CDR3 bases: TGTGCCAGCAGCGGAGAGGTCCGGAAAATGGGTGAGCAGTACTTC.

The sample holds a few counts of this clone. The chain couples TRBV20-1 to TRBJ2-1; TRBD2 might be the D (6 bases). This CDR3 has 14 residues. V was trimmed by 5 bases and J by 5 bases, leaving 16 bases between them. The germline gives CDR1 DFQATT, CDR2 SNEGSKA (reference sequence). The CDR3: CSAPGTGQHNEQFF. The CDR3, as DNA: TGCAGTGCTCCCGGGACTGGCCAACACAATGAGCAGTTCTTC.

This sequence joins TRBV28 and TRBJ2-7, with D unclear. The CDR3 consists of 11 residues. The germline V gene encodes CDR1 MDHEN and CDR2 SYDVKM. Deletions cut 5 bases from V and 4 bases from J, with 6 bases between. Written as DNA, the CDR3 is TGTGCCAGCAGTAAAAAATACGAGCAGTACTTC. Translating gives CASSKKYEQYF.

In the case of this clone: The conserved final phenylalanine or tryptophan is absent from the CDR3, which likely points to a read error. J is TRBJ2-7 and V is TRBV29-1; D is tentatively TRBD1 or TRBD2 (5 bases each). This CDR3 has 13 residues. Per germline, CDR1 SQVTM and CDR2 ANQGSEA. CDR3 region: CSVPGQGAYDQYI. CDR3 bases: TGCAGCGTACCGGGGCAGGGAGCCTACGATCAGTACATC.

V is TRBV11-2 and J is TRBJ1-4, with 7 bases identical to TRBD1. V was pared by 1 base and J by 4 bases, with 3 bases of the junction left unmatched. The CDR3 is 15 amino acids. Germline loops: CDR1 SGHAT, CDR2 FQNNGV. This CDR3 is CASSLAGGSNEKLFF. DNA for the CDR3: TGTGCCAGCAGCTTAGCAGGGGGAAGTAATGAAAAACTGTTTTTT.

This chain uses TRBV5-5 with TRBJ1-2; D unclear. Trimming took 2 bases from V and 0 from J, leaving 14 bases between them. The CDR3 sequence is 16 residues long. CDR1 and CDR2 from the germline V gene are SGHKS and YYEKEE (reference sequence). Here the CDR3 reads CASSLGWGEANYGYTF. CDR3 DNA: TGTGCCAGCAGCTTAGGCTGGGGAGAGGCTAACTATGGCTACACCTTC. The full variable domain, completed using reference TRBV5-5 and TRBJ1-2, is DAGVTQSPTHLIKTRGQQVTLRCSPISGHKSVSWYQQVLGQGPQFIFQYYEKEERGRGNFPDRFSARQFPNYSSELNVNALLLGDSALYLCASSLGWGEANYGYTFGSGTRLTVV.

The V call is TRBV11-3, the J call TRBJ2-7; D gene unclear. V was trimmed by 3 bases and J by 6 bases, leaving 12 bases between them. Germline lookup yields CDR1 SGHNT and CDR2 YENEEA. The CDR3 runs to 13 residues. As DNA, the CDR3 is TGTGCCAGCAGCTTTGACTTCCCCGGCGAGCAGTACTTC. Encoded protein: CASSFDFPGEQYF.